Here is one TCR beta chain with its context. Its antigen is unknown. No per-base quality is available; no much larger clone lies one base away. Thymus tissue was obtained as surgical resects removed during corrective cardiac surgery. The donors were immunologically healthy infants in Finland who had open corrective cardiac surgery for congenital heart defects. Thymocytes were mechanically released from the tissue and were stored as pellets of roughly 9-33 million cells at -70 degrees C. A QIAsymphony instrument was used to extract genomic DNA from the frozen cell pellets. The data originate from a study of human thymus T cells (dated by TCRdb to the early 2020s). As for the study more broadly: The study used under ten infant thymus samples plus four related peripheral blood samples to characterize TCR alpha and beta repertoires. Donor ages ranged from about 6 to 250 days, and the cohort comprised roughly 6 male and a couple of female infants.

The V end loses 5 bases and the J end loses 4 bases, and a stretch of 13 bases separates them. The CDR3, from cysteine to phenylalanine, totals 13 residues. The only DNA kept is the CDR3, 39 bases in frame from the first base. The germline V gene yields SQVTM for CDR1 and ANQGSEA for CDR2. Summary of the overall study and its limitations: Highly overlapping thymic TCR repertoires among unrelated individuals were reported in the related research. On average, thymus samples yielded about 810,000 unique TCRB clonotypes, whereas blood samples yielded around 84,000. Usage of V and J gene segments appeared to be biased in both the thymic and the peripheral blood repertoires.

TCRB and TCRAD loci were amplified from a standardized quantity of quality-controlled genomic DNA using the immunoSEQ multiplex PCR assay. Amplicons spanned the V(D)J region at a length sufficient to cover the CDR3 and identify V and J genes. The amplicons were sequenced on an Illumina platform via the commercial immunoSEQ service. The paper's data handling went like this. Primer bias and sequencing errors were corrected as previously described, and TCRAD and TCRB definitions were based on the IMGT database. Repertoires were analysed with immunoSEQ Analyzer 3.0 and VDJTools, covering basic statistics, V/J segment usage, diversity estimates, rarefaction and pairwise overlap. Diversity was estimated with Chao1, ChaoE, Efron-Thisted, Shannon and inverse Simpson indices, and also on datasets down-sampled to the smallest sample. Repertoire overlap was determined by strict matching of CDR3 nucleotide sequence, V gene and J gene, and Jaccard-based multidimensional scaling clustering was applied. The table comes from immuneACCESS by way of TCRdb, which keeps in-frame sequences with V and J called. Part of the clones is missing from these tables; in studies checked, under half for an unresolved V gene and the rest for unknown reasons. That table furnishes V, J and clone size, whereas the DNA furnished D and trimming. This sample has 120,000 or so clones in its table, and around 94% of those were observed once. The ten biggest clones cover around 0.022% of the sample.

Sequencing used thymus tissue. The V gene is TRBV29-1 and the J gene is TRBJ2-3; TRBD1 is perhaps the D gene, given 5 matching bases. The TCR sequence derives from a boy younger than two with a congenital heart defect but otherwise immunologically healthy. The nucleotide sequence is given as TGCAGCGTTCTAGAGTGGGGCCCAGATACGCAGTATTTT. Translated, it gives CSVLEWGPDTQYF.